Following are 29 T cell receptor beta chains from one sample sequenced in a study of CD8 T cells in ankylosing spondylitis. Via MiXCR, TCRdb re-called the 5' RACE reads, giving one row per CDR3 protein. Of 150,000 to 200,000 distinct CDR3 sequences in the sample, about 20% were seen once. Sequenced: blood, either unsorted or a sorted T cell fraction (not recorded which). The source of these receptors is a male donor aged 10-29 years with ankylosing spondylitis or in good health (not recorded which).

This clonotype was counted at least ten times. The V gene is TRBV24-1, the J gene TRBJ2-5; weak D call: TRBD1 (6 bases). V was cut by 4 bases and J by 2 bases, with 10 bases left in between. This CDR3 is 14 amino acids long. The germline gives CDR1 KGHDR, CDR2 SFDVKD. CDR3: CATSERTAQETQYF. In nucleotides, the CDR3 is TGTGCCACCAGTGAACGGACAGCTCAAGAGACCCAGTACTTC.

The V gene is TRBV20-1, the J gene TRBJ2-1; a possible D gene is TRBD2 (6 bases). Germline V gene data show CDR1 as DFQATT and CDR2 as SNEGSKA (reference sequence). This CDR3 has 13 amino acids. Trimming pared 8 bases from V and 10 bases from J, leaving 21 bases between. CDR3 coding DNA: TGCAGTCCTACTAGGGACTCCCTCGGGGAGCAGTTCTTC. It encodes CSPTRDSLGEQFF.

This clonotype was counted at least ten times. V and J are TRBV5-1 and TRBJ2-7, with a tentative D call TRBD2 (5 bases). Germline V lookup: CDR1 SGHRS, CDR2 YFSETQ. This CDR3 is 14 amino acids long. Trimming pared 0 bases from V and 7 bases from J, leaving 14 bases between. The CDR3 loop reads CASSLGRGSGEQYV. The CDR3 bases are TGCGCCAGCAGCTTGGGACGCGGGTCGGGGGAGCAGTACGTC.

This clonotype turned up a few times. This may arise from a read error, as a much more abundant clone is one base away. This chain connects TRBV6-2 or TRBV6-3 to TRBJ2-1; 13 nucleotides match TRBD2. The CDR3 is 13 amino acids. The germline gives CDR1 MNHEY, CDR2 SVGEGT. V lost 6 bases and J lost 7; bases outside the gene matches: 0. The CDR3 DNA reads TGTGCCAGCAGGACTAGCGGGAGGAATGAGCAGTTCTTC. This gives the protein CASRTSGRNEQFF.

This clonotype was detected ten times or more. The CDR3 DNA follows: TGTGCCAGCAGCCAAGATTGGGACCCCGACAATGAGCAGTTCTTC. Its protein is CASSQDWDPDNEQFF. The V and J genes are TRBV3-1 and TRBJ2-1; D is tentatively TRBD1 or TRBD2 (5 bases each). The germline CDR1 and CDR2 sequences are LGHDT and YNNKEL (reference sequence). CDR3 length: 15 amino acids. The V and J ends lost 0 bases and 5 bases respectively, with 11 bases between them.

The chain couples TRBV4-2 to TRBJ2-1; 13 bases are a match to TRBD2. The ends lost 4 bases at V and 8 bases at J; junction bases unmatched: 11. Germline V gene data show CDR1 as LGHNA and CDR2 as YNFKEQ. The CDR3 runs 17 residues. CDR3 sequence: CASSPGTSGKTRDEQFF. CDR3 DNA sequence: TGTGCCAGCAGCCCCGGGACTAGCGGGAAAACTCGCGATGAGCAGTTCTTC.

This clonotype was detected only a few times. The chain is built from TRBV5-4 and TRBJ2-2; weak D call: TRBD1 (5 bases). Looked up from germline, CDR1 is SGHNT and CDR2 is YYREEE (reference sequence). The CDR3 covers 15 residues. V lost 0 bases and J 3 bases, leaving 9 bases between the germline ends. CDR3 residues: CASSLEQGYTGELFF. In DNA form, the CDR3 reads TGTGCCAGCAGCTTGGAGCAGGGTTACACCGGGGAGCTGTTTTTT.

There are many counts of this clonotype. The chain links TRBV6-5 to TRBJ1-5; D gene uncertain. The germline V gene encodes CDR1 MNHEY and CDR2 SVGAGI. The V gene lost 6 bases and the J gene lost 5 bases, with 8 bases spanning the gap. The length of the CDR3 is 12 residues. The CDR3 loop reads CASRERDQPQHF. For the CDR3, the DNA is TGTGCCAGCAGGGAGAGGGATCAGCCCCAGCATTTT.

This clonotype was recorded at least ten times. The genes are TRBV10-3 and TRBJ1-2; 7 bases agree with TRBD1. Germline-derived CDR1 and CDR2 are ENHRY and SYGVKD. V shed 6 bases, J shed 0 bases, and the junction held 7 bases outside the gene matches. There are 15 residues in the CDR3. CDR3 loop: CAISTPGQPNYGYTF. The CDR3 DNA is TGTGCCATCAGCACCCCGGGACAGCCTAACTATGGCTACACCTTC.

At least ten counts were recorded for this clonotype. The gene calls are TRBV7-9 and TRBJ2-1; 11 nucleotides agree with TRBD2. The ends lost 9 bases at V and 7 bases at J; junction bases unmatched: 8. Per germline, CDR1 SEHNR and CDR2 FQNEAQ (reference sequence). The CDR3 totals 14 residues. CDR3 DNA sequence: TGTGCCAGTCAACTAGCGGGAGAGCTAAATGAGCAGTTCTTC. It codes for CASQLAGELNEQFF. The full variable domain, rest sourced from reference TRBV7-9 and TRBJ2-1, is DTGVSQNPRHKITKRGQNVTFRCDPISEHNRLYWYRQTLGQGPEFLTYFQNEAQLEKSRLLSDRFSAERPKGSFSTLEIQRTEQGDSAMYLCASQLAGELNEQFFGPGTRLTVL.

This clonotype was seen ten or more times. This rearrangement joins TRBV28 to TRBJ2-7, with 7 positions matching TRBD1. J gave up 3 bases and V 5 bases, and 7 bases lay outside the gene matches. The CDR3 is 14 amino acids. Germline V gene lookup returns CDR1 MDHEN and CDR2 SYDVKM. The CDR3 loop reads CASSRTGANYEQYF. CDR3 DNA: TGTGCCAGCAGTCGTACAGGGGCCAACTACGAGCAGTACTTC.

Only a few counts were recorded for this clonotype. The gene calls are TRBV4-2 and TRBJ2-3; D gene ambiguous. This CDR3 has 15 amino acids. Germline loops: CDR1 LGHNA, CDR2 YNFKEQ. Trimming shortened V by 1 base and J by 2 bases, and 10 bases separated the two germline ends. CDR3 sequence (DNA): TGTGCCAGCAGCCAAGCGAGACGGCCCACAGATACGCAGTATTTT. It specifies CASSQARRPTDTQYF.

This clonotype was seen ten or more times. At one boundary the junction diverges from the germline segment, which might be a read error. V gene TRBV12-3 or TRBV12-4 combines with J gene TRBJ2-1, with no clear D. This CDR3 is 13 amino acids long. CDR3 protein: CASSFEGRSPPSF. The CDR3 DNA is TGTGCCAGCAGTTTTGAAGGGCGGAGTCCCCCCAGCTTC.

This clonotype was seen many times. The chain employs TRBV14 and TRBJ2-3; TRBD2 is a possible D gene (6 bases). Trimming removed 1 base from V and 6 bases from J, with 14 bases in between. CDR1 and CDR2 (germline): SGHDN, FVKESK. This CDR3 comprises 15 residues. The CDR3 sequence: CASSQGGSGADTQYF. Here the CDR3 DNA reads TGTGCCAGCAGCCAAGGTGGTAGCGGAGCTGATACGCAGTATTTT.

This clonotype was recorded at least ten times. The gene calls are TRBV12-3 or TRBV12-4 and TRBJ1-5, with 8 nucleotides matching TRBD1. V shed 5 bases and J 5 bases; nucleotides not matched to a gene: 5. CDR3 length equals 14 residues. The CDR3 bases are TGTGCCAGCAGTCGACAGGGGTACGATCAGCCCCAGCATTTT. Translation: CASSRQGYDQPQHF.

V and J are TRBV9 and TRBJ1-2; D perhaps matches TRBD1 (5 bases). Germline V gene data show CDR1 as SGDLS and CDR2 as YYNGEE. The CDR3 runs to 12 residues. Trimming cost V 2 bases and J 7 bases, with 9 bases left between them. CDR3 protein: CASSVPGGGYTF. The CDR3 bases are TGTGCCAGCAGCGTGCCCGGGGGTGGCTACACCTTC. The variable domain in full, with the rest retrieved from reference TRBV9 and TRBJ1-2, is DSGVTQTPKHLITATGQRVTLRCSPRSGDLSVYWYQQSLDQGLQFLIQYYNGEERAKGNILERFSAQQFPDLHSELNLSSLELGDSALYFCASSVPGGGYTFGSGTRLTVV.

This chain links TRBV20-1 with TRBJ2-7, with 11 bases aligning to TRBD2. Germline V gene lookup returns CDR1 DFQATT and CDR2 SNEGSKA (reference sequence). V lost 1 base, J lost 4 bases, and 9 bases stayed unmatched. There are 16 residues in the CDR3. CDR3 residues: CSARGGLAEGIYEQYF. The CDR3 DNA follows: TGCAGTGCTAGAGGGGGACTAGCGGAGGGTATTTACGAGCAGTACTTC.

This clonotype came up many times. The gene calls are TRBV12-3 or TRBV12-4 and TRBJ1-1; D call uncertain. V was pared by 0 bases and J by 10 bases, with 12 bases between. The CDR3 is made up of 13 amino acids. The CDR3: CASSLAGGSGAFF. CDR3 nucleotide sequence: TGTGCCAGCAGTTTAGCGGGTGGGAGCGGAGCTTTCTTT.

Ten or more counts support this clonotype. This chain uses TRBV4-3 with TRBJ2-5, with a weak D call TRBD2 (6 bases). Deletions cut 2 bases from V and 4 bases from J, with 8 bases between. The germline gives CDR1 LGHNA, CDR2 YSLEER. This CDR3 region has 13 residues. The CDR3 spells CASSQNSGETQYF. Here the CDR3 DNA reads TGCGCCAGCAGCCAAAATAGCGGAGAGACCCAGTACTTC.

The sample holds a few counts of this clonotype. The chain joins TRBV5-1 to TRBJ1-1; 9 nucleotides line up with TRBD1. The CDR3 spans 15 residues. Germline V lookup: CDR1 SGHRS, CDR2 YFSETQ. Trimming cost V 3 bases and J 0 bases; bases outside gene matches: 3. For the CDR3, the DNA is TGCGCCAGCAGCTGGACAGGGGAGATGAACACTGAAGCTTTCTTT. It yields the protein CASSWTGEMNTEAFF.

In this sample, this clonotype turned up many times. This CDR3 is CASSDLPGRGKETQYF. DNA for the CDR3: TGTGCCAGCAGTGACCTTCCGGGACGCGGGAAAGAGACCCAGTACTTC. V is TRBV2 and J is TRBJ2-5, with a weak D call TRBD2 (6 bases). V lost 3 bases and J 3 bases, leaving 17 bases between the germline ends. CDR1 is SNHLY and CDR2 is FYNNEI in the germline V gene. This CDR3 spans 16 amino acids.

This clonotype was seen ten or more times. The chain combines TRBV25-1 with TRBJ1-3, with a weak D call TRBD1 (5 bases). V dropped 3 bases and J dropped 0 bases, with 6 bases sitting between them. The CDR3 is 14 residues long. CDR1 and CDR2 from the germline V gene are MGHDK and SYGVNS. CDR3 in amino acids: CASSDDSSGNTIYF. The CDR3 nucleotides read TGTGCCAGCAGTGACGACAGCTCTGGAAACACCATATATTTT. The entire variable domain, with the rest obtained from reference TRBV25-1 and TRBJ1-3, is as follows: EADIYQTPRYLVIGTGKKITLECSQTMGHDKMYWYQQDPGMELHLIHYSYGVNSTEKGDLSSESTVSRIRTEHFPLTLESARPSHTSQYLCASSDDSSGNTIYFGEGSWLTVV.

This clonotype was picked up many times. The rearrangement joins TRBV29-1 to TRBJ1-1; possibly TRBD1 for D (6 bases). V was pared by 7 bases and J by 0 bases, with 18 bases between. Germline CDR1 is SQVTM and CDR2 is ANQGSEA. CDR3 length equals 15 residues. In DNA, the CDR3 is TGCAGCGCGTACAGGGTCGGGGGAATGAACACTGAAGCTTTCTTT. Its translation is CSAYRVGGMNTEAFF.

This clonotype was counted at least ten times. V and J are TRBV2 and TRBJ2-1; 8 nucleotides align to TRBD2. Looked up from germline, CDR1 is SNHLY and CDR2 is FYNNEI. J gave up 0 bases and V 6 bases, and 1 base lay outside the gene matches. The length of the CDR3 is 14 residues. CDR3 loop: CASRGTSSYNEQFF. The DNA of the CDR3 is TGTGCCAGCAGAGGGACTAGCTCCTACAATGAGCAGTTCTTC.

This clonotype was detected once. CDR3 DNA sequence: TGTGCCAGCAGCTGGAGTAGGGGCAATCAGCCCCAGCATTTT. Amino acids: CASSWSRGNQPQHF. This chain connects TRBV3-1 to TRBJ1-5; D is unresolved. Between the trimmed V and J ends, which lost 5 bases and 2 bases, there was a span of 10 bases. CDR1 and CDR2 (germline): LGHDT, YNNKEL (reference sequence). The CDR3 is 14 residues long. Combining the CDR3 with reference TRBV3-1 and TRBJ1-5 gives the whole variable domain DTAVSQTPKYLVTQMGNDKSIKCEQNLGHDTMYWYKQDSKKFLKIMFSYNNKELIINETVPNRFSPKSPDKAHLNLHINSLELGDSAVYFCASSWSRGNQPQHFGDGTRLSIL.

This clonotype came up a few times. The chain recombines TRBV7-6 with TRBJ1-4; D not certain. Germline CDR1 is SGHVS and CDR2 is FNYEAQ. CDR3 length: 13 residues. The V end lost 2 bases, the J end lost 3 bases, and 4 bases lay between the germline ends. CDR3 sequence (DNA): TGTGCCAGCAGCTTAAGCCCTAATGAAAAACTGTTTTTT. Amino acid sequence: CASSLSPNEKLFF.

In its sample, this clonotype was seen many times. CDR3 protein: CASSHRPRGEETQYF. In DNA, the CDR3 is TGCGCCAGCAGCCACAGACCGCGCGGGGAAGAGACCCAGTACTTC. The chain links TRBV5-1 to TRBJ2-5, with D possibly being TRBD2 (6 bases). Trimming took 4 bases from V and 3 from J, leaving 16 bases between them. This CDR3 contains 15 residues. The germline V gene encodes CDR1 SGHRS and CDR2 YFSETQ.

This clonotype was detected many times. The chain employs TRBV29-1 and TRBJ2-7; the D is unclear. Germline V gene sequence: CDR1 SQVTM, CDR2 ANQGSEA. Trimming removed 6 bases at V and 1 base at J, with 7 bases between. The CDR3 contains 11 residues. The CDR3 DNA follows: TGCAGCGTCGGAAATTCCTACGAGCAGTACTTC. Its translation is CSVGNSYEQYF.

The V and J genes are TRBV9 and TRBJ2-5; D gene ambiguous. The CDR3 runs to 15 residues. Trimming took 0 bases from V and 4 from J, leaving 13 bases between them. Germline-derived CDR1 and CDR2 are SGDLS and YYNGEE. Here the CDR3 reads CASSVAPSPAETQYF. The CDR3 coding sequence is TGTGCCAGCAGCGTAGCGCCCAGTCCCGCAGAGACCCAGTACTTC.